Presented here are 6 T cell receptor beta chains from one specimen sequenced in a study of CD8+ T cells in alopecia areata. Reverse transcription of extracted RNA yielded cDNA, which provided the sequencing template. Generated by immunoSEQ multiplex PCR, the TCRdb table keeps only in-frame clones and is missing some. This sample carries 200,000 or so clones, 58% of them seen once, and the ten largest clones take 5.5%. Treatment defined: oral pan-JAK inhibitor, 5-10 mg twice daily. The source was CD4+ T cells sorted from blood, collected at week 24, from a patient treated with tofacitinib. The receptors derive from a human donor with alopecia areata.

V usage is TRBV7-2 and J usage is TRBJ1-1; D might be TRBD1 (6 bases). This CDR3 region has 14 residues. Trimming shortened V by 5 bases and J by 1 base, and 11 bases separated the two germline ends. In germline, CDR1 is SGHTA, CDR2 FQGNSA. Here the CDR3 reads CASSPQGRNTEAFF. CDR3 bases: TGTGCCAGCAGCCCTCAGGGGAGGAACACTGAAGCTTTCTTT.

This clone appeared a few times. The CDR3 nucleotides read TGTGCCAGCAGTGGGGACAGGACGGGATCACCCCTCCACTTT. It is translated as CASSGDRTGSPLHF. V usage is TRBV2 and J usage is TRBJ1-6, with 8 positions matching TRBD1. V shed 4 bases and J 10 bases; nucleotides not matched to a gene: 6. This CDR3 comprises 14 residues. Germline V gives CDR1 SNHLY, CDR2 FYNNEI.

The chain links TRBV14 to TRBJ2-7; TRBD1 is a possible D gene (6 bases). V was clipped by 4 bases and J by 6 bases, with 16 bases between them. Germline lookup yields CDR1 SGHDN and CDR2 FVKESK. This CDR3 region has 14 residues. This CDR3 is CASSPLDSIREQYF. CDR3 nucleotides: TGTGCCAGCAGCCCCCTGGACAGTATCCGCGAGCAGTACTTC.

The chain has TRBV5-1 and TRBJ2-1, with TRBD1 matching over 9 bases. V lost 3 bases, J lost 3 bases, and 4 bases stayed unmatched. The CDR3 runs 15 residues. Per germline, CDR1 SGHRS and CDR2 YFSETQ. CDR3 protein: CASSWTGDGYNEQFF. The DNA for the CDR3 is TGCGCCAGCAGCTGGACAGGGGATGGCTACAATGAGCAGTTCTTC.

The chain employs TRBV4-2 and TRBJ2-5; TRBD1 matches 7 bases. The J segment lost 4 bases and the V segment lost 4 bases, leaving 6 bases of the junction unmatched. This CDR3 is 14 amino acids long. Looked up from germline, CDR1 is LGHNA and CDR2 is YNFKEQ. The CDR3 protein is CASSLGGDGETQYF. CDR3 sequence (DNA): TGTGCCAGCAGCCTAGGGGGCGACGGAGAGACCCAGTACTTC.

This chain joins TRBV6-5 and TRBJ1-5, with D unclear. The CDR3 totals 13 residues. CDR1 is MNHEY, CDR2 SVGAGI, per germline. The V end lost 8 bases, the J end lost 0 bases, and 8 bases lay between the germline ends. CDR3 in amino acids: CASGRDSNQPQHF. As DNA, the CDR3 is TGTGCCAGCGGGAGGGATAGCAATCAGCCCCAGCATTTT.